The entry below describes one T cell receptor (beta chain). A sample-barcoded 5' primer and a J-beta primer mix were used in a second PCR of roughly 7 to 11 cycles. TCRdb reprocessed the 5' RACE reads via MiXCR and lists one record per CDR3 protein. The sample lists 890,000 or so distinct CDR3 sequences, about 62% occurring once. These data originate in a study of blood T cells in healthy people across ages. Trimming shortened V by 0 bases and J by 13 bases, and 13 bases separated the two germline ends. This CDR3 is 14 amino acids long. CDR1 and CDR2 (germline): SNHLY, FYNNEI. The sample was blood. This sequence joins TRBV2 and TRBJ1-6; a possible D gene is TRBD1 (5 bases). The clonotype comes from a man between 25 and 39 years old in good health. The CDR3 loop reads CASSEASRVVPLHF. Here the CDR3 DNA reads TGTGCCAGCAGTGAAGCATCCAGGGTAGTGCCCCTCCACTTT.